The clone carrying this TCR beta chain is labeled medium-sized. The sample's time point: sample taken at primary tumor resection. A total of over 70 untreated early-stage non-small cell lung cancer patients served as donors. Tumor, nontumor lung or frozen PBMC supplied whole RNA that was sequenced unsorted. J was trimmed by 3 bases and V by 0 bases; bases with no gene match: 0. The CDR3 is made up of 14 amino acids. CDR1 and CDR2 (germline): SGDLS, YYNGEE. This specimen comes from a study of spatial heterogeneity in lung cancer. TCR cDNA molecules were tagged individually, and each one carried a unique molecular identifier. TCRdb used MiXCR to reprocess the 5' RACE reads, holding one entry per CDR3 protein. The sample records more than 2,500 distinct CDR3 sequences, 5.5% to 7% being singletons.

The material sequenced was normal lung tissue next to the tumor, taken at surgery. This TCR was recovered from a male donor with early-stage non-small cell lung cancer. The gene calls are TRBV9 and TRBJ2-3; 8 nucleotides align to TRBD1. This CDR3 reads CASSVGTGTDTQYF. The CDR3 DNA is TGTGCCAGCAGCGTAGGGACAGGGACAGATACGCAGTATTTT.